The T cell receptor beta chain under discussion was sequenced for a study of beta chain features in type 1 diabetes. Study-wide results and caveats: Fewer insertions but more deletions were seen at VDJ junctions in type 1 diabetes patients. The analysis here could not establish whether HLA type shapes TCRB rearrangement. Shorter TCRB CDR3s, moderately but significantly so, were found in Type 1 diabetes patients in all four CD4+ subsets.

Expressed TCRB transcripts were sequenced because the isolated RNA had all been reverse transcribed beforehand. Sequencing was performed with immunoSEQ multiplex PCR; in TCRdb, only in-frame clones are kept and a portion is missing. In the table there are 16,000 or so clones, around 76% of which are singletons. Around 100 mL of blood, on average, came from one heparinised draw per donor. Sorted populations were all over 98% pure. This CDR3 contains 15 residues. From germline, CDR1 is MNHEY and CDR2 SVGAGI. Trimming removed 6 bases at V and 3 bases at J, with 18 bases between. As for this clone: Its antigen is still unknown.

The sequencing sample was made of stem cell memory CD4+ T cells from blood. This clonotype was obtained from a woman younger than 35 with type 1 diabetes. The chain employs TRBV6-5 and TRBJ2-7; D perhaps matches TRBD2 (5 bases). CDR3 region: CASRVKGRLLYEQYV. The CDR3 DNA follows: TGTGCCAGCAGGGTAAAAGGCAGACTACTCTACGAGCAGTACGTC.